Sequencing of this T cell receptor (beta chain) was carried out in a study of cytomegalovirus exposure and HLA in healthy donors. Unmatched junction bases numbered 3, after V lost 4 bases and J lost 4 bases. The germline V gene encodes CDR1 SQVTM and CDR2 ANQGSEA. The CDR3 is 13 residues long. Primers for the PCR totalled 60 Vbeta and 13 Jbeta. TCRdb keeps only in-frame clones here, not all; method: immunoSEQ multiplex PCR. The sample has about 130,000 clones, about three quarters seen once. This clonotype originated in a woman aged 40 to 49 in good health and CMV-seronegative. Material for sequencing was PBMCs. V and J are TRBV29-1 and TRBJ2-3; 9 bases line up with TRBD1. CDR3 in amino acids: CSVVGQGSDTQYF. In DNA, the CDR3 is TGCAGCGTTGTGGGACAGGGATCAGATACGCAGTATTTT.